This T cell receptor beta chain stems from a study of blood T cell repertoires in COVID-19. About the study: The study drew acute and convalescent COVID-19 samples from the United States, Italy and Spain. Sample material is recorded as cDNA or gDNA derived from T cells, B-cell-depleted T cells, or PBMCs.

Germline-derived CDR1 and CDR2 are SGHTA and FQGNSA. V was clipped by 5 bases and J by 0 bases, with 4 bases between them. The length of the CDR3 is 13 residues. Authors' processing steps: Reference gene primer amplification yielded estimated nucleated cell counts. Using immunoSEQ multiplex PCR, the repertoire was profiled, and TCRdb retains in-frame clones only, with some absent. That table gives V, J and clone size, and the DNA gave D and trimming. This table holds around 85,000 clones, around 85% found once. The source of this sequence is a man in his fifties or sixties with acute or convalescent COVID-19. The chain combines TRBV7-2 with TRBJ1-4; D unclear. Sequenced input: peripheral blood. This CDR3 is CASSPSTNEKLFF. The CDR3 bases are TGTGCCAGCAGCCCTTCAACTAATGAAAAACTGTTTTTT.